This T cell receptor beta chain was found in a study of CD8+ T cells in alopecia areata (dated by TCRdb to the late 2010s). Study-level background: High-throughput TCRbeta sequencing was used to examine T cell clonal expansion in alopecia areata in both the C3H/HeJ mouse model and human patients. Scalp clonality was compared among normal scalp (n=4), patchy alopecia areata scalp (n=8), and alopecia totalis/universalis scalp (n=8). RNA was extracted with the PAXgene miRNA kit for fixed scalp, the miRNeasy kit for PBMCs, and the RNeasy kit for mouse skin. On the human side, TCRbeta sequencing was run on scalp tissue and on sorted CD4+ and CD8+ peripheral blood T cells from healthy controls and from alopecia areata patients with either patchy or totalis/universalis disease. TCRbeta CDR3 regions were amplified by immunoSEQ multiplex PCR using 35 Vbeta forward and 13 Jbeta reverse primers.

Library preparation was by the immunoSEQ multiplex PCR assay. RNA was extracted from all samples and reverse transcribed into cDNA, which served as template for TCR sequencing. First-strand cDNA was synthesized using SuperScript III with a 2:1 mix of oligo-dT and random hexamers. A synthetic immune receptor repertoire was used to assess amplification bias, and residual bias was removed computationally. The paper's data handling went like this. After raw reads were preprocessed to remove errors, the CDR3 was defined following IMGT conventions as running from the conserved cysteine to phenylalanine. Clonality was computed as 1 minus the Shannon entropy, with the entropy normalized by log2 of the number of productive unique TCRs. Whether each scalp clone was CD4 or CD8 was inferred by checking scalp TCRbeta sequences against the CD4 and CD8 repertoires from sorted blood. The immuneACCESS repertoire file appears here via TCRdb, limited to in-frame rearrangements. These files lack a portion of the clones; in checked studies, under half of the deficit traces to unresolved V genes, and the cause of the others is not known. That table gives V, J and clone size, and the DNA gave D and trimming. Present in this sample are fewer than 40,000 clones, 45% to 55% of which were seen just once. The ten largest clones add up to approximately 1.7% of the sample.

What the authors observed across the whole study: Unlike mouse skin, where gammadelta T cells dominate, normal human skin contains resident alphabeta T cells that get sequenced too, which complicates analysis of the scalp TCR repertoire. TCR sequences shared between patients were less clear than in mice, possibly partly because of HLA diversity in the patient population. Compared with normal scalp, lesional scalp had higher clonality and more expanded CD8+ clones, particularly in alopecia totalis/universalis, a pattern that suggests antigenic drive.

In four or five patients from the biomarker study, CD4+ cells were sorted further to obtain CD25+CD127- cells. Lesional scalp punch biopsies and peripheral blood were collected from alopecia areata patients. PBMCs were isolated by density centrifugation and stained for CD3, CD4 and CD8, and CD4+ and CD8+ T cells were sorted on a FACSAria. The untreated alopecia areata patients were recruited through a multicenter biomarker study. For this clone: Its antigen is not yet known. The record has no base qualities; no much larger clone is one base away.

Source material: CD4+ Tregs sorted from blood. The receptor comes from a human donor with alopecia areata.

The CDR3 amino acid sequence is: CASSGTEADQPQHF. The base sequence is TGTGCCAGCAGTGGGACAGAGGCGGATCAGCCCCAGCATTTT. The sequence links TRBV2 to TRBJ1-5; the best D guess is TRBD1, with 6 bases matching. The germline ends are 12 bases apart after V is trimmed by 4 bases and J by 5 bases. CDR1 and CDR2, per the germline V gene, are SNHLY and FYNNEI. The CDR3, from cysteine to phenylalanine, totals 14 residues. Only the CDR3 DNA stays, 42 bases, in frame from base 1.